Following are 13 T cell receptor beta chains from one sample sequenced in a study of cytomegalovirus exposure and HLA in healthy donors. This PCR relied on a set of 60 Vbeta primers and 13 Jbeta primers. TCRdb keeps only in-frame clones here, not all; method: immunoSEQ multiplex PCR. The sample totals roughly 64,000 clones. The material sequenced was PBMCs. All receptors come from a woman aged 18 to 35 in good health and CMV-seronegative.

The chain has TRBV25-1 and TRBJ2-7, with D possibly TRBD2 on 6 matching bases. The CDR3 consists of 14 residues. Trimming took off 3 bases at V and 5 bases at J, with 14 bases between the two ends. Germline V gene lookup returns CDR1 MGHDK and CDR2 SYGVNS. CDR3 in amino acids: CASSDAEGPHEQYF. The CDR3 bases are TGTGCCAGCAGTGATGCGGAGGGGCCTCACGAGCAGTACTTC.

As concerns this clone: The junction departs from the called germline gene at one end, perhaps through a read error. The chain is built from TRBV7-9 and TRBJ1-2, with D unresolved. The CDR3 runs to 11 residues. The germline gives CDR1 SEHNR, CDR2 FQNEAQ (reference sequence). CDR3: CASSLAEGAHF. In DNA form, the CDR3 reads TGTGCCAGCAGCTTAGCGGAAGGAGCCCACTTC.

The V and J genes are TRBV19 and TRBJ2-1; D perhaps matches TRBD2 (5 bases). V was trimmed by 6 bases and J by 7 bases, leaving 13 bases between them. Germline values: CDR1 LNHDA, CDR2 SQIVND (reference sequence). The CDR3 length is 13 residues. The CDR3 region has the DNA TGTGCCAGTAGACTCCCGCCGGGGAATGAGCAGTTCTTC. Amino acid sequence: CASRLPPGNEQFF. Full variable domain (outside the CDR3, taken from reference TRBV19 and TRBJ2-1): DGGITQSPKYLFRKEGQNVTLSCEQNLNHDAMYWYRQDPGQGLRLIYYSQIVNDFQKGDIAEGYSVSREKKESFPLTVTSAQKNPTAFYLCASRLPPGNEQFFGPGTRLTVL.

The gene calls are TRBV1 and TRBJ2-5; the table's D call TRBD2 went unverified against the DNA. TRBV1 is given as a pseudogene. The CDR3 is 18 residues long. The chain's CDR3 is CTSSQDVEAGGKTETQYF. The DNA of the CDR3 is TGCACCAGCAGCCAAGATGTGGAGGCGGGAGGGAAGACGGAGACCCAGTACTTC.

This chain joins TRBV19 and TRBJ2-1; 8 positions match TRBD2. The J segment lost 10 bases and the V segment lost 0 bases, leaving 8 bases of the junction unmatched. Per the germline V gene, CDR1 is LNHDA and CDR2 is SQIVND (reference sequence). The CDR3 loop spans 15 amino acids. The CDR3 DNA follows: TGTGCCAGTAGTATAGATGCGGCTAGCGGGCGGGAGCAGTTCTTC. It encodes CASSIDAASGREQFF.

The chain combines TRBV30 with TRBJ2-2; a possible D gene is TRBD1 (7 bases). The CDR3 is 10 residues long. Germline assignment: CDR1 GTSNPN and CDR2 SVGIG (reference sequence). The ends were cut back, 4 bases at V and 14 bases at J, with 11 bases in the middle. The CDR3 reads CAWNRGGLFF. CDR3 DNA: TGTGCCTGGAACAGGGGAGGACTGTTTTTT.

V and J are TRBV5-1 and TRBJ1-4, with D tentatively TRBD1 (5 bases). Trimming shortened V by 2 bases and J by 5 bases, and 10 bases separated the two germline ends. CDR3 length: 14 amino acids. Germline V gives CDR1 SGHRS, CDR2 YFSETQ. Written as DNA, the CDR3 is TGCGCCAGCAGCTTAGGGGTCGAGAATGAAAAACTGTTTTTT. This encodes CASSLGVENEKLFF.

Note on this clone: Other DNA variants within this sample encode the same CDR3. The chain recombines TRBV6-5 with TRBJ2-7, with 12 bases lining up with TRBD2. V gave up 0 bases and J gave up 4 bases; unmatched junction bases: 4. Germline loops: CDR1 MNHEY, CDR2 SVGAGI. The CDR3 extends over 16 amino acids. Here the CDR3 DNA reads TGTGCCAGCAGTTACTCGGGACTAGCGGGCTCGTACGAGCAGTACTTC. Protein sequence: CASSYSGLAGSYEQYF.

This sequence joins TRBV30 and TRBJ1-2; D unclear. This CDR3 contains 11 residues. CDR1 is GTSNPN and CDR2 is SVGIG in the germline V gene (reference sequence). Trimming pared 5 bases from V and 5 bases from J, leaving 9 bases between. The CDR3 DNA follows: TGTGCCTGGCGCCCCGGGTATGGCTACACCTTC. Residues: CAWRPGYGYTF.

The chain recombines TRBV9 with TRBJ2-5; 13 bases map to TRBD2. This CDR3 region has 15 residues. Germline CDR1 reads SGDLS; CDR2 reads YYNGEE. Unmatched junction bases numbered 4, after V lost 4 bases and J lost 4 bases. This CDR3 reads CASSPRTSGGETQYF. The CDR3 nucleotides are TGTGCCAGCAGCCCACGGACTAGCGGGGGAGAGACCCAGTACTTC.

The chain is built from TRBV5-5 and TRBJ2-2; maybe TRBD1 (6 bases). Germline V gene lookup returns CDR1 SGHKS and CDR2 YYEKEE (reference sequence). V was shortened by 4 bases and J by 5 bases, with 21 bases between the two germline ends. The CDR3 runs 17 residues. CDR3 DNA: TGTGCCAGCAGCCTTGGGGGTTGGACAGATGGGACCGGGGAGCTGTTTTTT. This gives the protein CASSLGGWTDGTGELFF.

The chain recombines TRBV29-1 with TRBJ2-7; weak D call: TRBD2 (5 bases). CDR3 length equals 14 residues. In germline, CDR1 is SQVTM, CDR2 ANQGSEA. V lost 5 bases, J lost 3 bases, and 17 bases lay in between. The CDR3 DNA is TGCAGCGTTTCTTCCGGGAAAGGCGGCTACGAGCAGTACTTC. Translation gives CSVSSGKGGYEQYF.

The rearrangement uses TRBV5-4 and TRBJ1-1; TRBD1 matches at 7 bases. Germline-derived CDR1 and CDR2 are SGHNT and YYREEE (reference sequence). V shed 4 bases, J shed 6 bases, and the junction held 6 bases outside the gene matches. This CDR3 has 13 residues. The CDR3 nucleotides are TGTGCCAGCAGCCCGACAGGGTCCCCTGAAGCTTTCTTT. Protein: CASSPTGSPEAFF.